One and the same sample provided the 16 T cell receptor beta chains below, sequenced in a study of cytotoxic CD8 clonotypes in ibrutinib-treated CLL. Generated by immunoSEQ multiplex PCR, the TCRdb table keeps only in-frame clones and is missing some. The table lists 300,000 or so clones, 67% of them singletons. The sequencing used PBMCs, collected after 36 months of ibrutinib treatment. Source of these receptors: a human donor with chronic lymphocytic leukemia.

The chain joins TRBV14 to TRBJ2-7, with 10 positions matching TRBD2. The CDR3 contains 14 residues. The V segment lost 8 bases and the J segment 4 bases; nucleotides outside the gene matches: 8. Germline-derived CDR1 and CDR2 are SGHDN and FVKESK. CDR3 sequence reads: CASRASGRFYEQYF. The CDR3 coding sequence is TGTGCCAGCCGCGCTAGCGGGAGATTTTACGAGCAGTACTTC.

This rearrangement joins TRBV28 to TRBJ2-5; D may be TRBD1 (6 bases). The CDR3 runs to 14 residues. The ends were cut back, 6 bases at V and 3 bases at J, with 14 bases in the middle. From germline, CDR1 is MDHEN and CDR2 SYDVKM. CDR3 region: CASSRTGRKETQYF. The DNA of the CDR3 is TGTGCCAGCAGCCGAACAGGGCGGAAAGAGACCCAGTACTTC.

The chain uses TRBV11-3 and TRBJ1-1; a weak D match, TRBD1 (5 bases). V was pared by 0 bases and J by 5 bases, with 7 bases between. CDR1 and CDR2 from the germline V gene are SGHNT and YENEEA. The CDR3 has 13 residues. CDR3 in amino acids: CASSLEGRTEAFF. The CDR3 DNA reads TGTGCCAGCAGCTTAGAGGGGCGGACTGAAGCTTTCTTT. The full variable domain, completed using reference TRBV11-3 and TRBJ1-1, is EAGVVQSPRYKIIEKKQPVAFWCNPISGHNTLYWYLQNLGQGPELLIRYENEEAVDDSQLPKDRFSAERLKGVDSTLKIQPAELGDSAVYLCASSLEGRTEAFFGQGTRLTVV.

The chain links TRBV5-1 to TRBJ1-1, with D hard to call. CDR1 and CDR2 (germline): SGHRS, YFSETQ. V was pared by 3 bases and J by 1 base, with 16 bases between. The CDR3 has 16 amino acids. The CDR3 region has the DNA TGCGCCAGCAGCTCAGCCCCGGCTACGGGGAACACTGAAGCTTTCTTT. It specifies CASSSAPATGNTEAFF.

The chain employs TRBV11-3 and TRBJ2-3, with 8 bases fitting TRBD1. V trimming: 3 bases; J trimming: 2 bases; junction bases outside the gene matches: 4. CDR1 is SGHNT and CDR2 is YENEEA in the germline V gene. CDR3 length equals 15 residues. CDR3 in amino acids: CASSLGQEPTDTQYF. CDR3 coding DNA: TGTGCCAGCAGCTTGGGACAGGAACCCACAGATACGCAGTATTTT.

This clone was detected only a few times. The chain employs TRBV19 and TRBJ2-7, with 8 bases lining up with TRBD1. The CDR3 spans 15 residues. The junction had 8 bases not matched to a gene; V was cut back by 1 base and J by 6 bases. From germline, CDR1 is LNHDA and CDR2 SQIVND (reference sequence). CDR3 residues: CASSIAAGGVGEQYF. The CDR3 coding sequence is TGTGCCAGTAGTATAGCCGCAGGGGGCGTGGGCGAGCAGTACTTC.

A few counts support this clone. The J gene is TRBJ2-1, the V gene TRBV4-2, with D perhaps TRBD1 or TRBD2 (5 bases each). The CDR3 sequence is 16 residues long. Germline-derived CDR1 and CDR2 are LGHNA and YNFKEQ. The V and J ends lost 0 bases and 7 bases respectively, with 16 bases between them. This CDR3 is CASSQDVRGTSNEQFF. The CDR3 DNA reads TGTGCCAGCAGCCAAGACGTTAGGGGAACTAGTAATGAGCAGTTCTTC.

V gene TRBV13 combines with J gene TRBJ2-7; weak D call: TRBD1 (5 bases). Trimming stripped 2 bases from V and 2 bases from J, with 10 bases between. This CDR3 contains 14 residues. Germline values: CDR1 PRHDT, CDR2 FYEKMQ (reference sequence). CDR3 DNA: TGTGCCAGCAGCTTAATAGGGGCCCCCTACGAGCAGTACTTC. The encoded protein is CASSLIGAPYEQYF.

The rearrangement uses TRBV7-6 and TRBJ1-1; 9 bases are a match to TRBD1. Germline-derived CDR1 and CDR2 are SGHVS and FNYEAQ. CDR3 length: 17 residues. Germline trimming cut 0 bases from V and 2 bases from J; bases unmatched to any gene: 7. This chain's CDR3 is CASSLAPWTGANTEAFF. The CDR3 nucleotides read TGTGCCAGCAGCTTAGCGCCTTGGACAGGGGCAAACACTGAAGCTTTCTTT.

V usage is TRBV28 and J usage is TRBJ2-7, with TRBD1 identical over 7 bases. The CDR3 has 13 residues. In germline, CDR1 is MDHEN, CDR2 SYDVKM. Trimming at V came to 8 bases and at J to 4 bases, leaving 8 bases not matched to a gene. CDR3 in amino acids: CASLKTGWYEQYF. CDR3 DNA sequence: TGTGCCAGCTTGAAGACAGGGTGGTACGAGCAGTACTTC.

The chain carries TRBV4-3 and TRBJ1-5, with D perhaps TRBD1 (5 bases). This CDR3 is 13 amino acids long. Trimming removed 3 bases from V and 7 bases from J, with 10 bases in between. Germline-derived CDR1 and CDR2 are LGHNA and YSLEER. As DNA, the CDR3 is TGCGCCAGCAGCCAGGGGCAGGGACAGCCCCAGCATTTT. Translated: CASSQGQGQPQHF.

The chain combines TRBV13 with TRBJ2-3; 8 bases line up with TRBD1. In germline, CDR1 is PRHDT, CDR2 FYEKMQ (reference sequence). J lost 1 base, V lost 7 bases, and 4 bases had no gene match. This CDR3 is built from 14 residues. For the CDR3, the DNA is TGTGCCAGCACCCGGACAGGGCGCACAGATACGCAGTATTTT. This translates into CASTRTGRTDTQYF.

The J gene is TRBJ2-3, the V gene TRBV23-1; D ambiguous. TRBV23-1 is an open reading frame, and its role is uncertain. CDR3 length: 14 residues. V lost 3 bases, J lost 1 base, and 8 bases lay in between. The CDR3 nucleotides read TGCGCCAGCAGTCAGGGGTGGGGCACAGATACGCAGTATTTT. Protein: CASSQGWGTDTQYF.

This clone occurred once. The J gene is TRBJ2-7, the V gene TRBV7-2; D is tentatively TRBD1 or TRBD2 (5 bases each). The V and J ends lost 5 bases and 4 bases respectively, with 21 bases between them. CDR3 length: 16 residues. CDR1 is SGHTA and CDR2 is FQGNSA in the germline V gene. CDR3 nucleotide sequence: TGTGCCAGCAGCAAGGGGTATGGGGGTCGAGGATACGAGCAGTACTTC. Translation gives CASSKGYGGRGYEQYF.

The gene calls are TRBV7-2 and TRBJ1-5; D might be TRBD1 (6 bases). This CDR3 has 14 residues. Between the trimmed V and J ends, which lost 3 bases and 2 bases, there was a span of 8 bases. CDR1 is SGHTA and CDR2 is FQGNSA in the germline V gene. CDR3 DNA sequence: TGTGCCAGCAGCTTCAGGGGTGGCAATCAGCCCCAGCATTTT. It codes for CASSFRGGNQPQHF.

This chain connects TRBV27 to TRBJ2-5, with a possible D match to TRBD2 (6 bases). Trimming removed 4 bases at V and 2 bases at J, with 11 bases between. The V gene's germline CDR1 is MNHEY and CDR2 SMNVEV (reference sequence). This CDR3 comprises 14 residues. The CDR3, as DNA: TGTGCCAGCAGTTCCCTGGGGACTCAAGAGACCCAGTACTTC. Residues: CASSSLGTQETQYF.